This passage covers 17 T cell receptor beta chains from one sample sequenced in a study of blood T cell repertoires in COVID-19. Measured with immunoSEQ multiplex PCR; TCRdb has only the in-frame clones, and not every one. Of about 82,000 clones listed, 65% to 85% are singletons. The sequencing input was peripheral blood. The receptors come from a woman aged 55-69 years with acute or convalescent COVID-19.

The chain uses TRBV5-4 and TRBJ1-1; the match to TRBD1 covers 10 bases. The CDR3 loop spans 17 amino acids. Germline V gene lookup returns CDR1 SGHNT and CDR2 YYREEE (reference sequence). Trimming removed 4 bases from V and 4 bases from J; junction bases left unmatched: 13. This CDR3 reads CASSPSPGTGVATEAFF. The CDR3 nucleotides read TGTGCCAGCAGCCCGAGTCCCGGGACAGGGGTGGCCACTGAAGCTTTCTTT.

The CDR3 nucleotides read TGTGCCAGCAGCTCCCGGACAACCTCCTACAATGAGCAGTTCTTC. The encoded protein is CASSSRTTSYNEQFF. The chain combines TRBV11-2 with TRBJ2-1; D may be TRBD1 (5 bases). Germline lookup yields CDR1 SGHAT and CDR2 FQNNGV. Trimming removed 4 bases from V and 0 bases from J, with 10 bases in between. The CDR3 is made up of 15 amino acids.

This clone was observed once. The same CDR3 is also encoded by other DNA sequences in this sample. This sequence joins TRBV27 and TRBJ1-4; 9 bases agree with TRBD1. V was pared by 3 bases and J by 5 bases, with 1 base of the junction left unmatched. The CDR3 consists of 14 residues. Germline CDR1 reads MNHEY; CDR2 reads SMNVEV (reference sequence). The DNA for the CDR3 is TGTGCCAGCAGTTTGGGGACAGGGAATGAAAAACTGTTTTTT. Translated: CASSLGTGNEKLFF.

This clone appeared a single time. The chain links TRBV11-2 to TRBJ2-4; D gene ambiguous. The V end lost 4 bases, the J end lost 0 bases, and 7 bases lay between the germline ends. The V gene's germline CDR1 is SGHAT and CDR2 FQNNGV. The CDR3 runs 14 residues. The DNA for the CDR3 is TGTGCCAGCAGCTCCCGACTAGCCAAAAACATTCAGTACTTC. It codes for CASSSRLAKNIQYF.

In regard to this clone: At one end, the junction sequence differs from germline, possibly due to a read error. This chain uses TRBV7-7 with TRBJ2-5; the match to TRBD1 covers 10 bases. This CDR3 region has 15 residues. Germline V gives CDR1 SSHAT, CDR2 FNYEAQ (reference sequence). CDR3 in DNA: TGTGCTAGCAGCCACGACAGGGGGCCGGGGGAGACCCAGTACTTC. Translated, it gives CASSHDRGPGETQYF.

This clone has only one observation. The chain links TRBV3-1 (or the pseudogene TRBV3-2) to TRBJ2-2, with a possible D match to TRBD1 (5 bases). Between the trimmed V and J ends, which lost 4 bases and 0 bases, there was a span of 9 bases. The length of the CDR3 is 15 residues. In germline, CDR1 is LGHDT, CDR2 YNNKEL (reference sequence). The CDR3 region is CASSLGPTNTGELFF. CDR3 DNA sequence: TGTGCCAGCAGCCTGGGGCCTACGAACACCGGGGAGCTGTTTTTT.

The rearrangement joins TRBV6-4 to TRBJ2-1, with 7 bases that match TRBD2. CDR1 MRHNA and CDR2 SNTAGT come from the germline V gene. With 4 bases clipped from V and 9 bases from J, the junction kept 6 bases outside the gene matches. The length of the CDR3 is 13 residues. The CDR3 coding sequence is TGTGCCAGCAGTGTCCGACTAGCTGGTGAGCAGTTCTTC. Its translation: CASSVRLAGEQFF.

V gene TRBV11-3 combines with J gene TRBJ2-3, with TRBD1 identical over 8 bases. J gave up 5 bases and V 2 bases, and 6 bases lay outside the gene matches. CDR1 and CDR2 from the germline V gene are SGHNT and YENEEA. The CDR3 length is 15 residues. DNA of the CDR3: TGTGCCAGCAGCTTACGCCAGGGGGCAGGAGATACGCAGTATTTT. It yields the protein CASSLRQGAGDTQYF.

The chain combines TRBV5-1 with TRBJ2-1; 7 bases align to TRBD1. The CDR3 runs to 15 residues. Losses at the gene ends were 4 bases for V and 4 bases for J; bases not matched to a gene: 8. CDR1 and CDR2 (germline): SGHRS, YFSETQ. In DNA, the CDR3 is TGCGCCAGCAGCCGACCGGGACAGAGATACAATGAGCAGTTCTTC. Translating gives CASSRPGQRYNEQFF. Full variable domain (rest looked up from reference TRBV5-1 and TRBJ2-1): KAGVTQTPRYLIKTRGQQVTLSCSPISGHRSVSWYQQTPGQGLQFLFEYFSETQRNKGNFPGRFSGRQFSNSRSEMNVSTLELGDSALYLCASSRPGQRYNEQFFGPGTRLTVL.

The J gene is TRBJ2-7, the V gene TRBV5-4, with D possibly being TRBD2 (6 bases). This CDR3 spans 16 amino acids. CDR1 is SGHNT, CDR2 YYREEE, per germline (reference sequence). V was clipped by 4 bases and J by 6 bases, with 23 bases between them. The CDR3 here is CASSGGSGGMVGEQYF. As DNA, the CDR3 is TGTGCCAGCAGCGGCGGTTCCGGAGGGATGGTCGGCGAGCAGTACTTC.

CDR3: CASSLGAGVGETQYF. Here the CDR3 DNA reads TGCGCCAGCAGCTTGGGTGCGGGGGTAGGAGAGACCCAGTACTTC. V is TRBV5-1 and J is TRBJ2-5, with TRBD2 matching over 7 bases. CDR3 length: 15 residues. Germline CDR1 is SGHRS and CDR2 is YFSETQ. V shed 0 bases and J 4 bases; nucleotides not matched to a gene: 6.

This sequence joins TRBV9 and TRBJ2-5, with 12 bases that match TRBD2. With V trimmed by 4 bases and J by 7 bases, 8 bases remained unmatched. The CDR3 has 15 residues. The V gene's germline CDR1 is SGDLS and CDR2 YYNGEE. This CDR3 is CASSLAGGPPGTQYF. CDR3 in DNA: TGTGCCAGCAGCCTAGCGGGGGGGCCACCCGGGACCCAGTACTTC.

V usage is TRBV7-2 and J usage is TRBJ1-6; the match to TRBD1 covers 7 bases. CDR1 and CDR2 (germline): SGHTA, FQGNSA. The V and J ends lost 4 bases and 5 bases, in that order; junction bases with no gene match: 2. The CDR3 loop spans 14 amino acids. The CDR3 DNA follows: TGTGCCAGCAGCTGGGGACAGAATAATTCACCCCTCCACTTT. It yields the protein CASSWGQNNSPLHF.

The chain employs TRBV1 and TRBJ2-2; TRBD1 was called by the table and not checked on the DNA. TRBV1 is assigned pseudogene status. CDR3 length equals 18 residues. The CDR3 is CTSSQDAIWAGCPGELFF. CDR3 nucleotide sequence: TGCACCAGCAGCCAAGATGCCATATGGGCAGGTTGTCCCGGGGAGCTGTTTTTT.

The V and J genes are TRBV5-1 and TRBJ1-1; no clear D gene. V was pared by 4 bases and J by 2 bases, with 12 bases between. This CDR3 spans 14 amino acids. Germline CDR1 SGHRS, CDR2 YFSETQ. The CDR3: CASSGGSINTEAFF. The CDR3 region has the DNA TGCGCCAGCAGCGGCGGCAGTATTAACACTGAAGCTTTCTTT. Together with reference TRBV5-1 and TRBJ1-1, the CDR3 gives the full variable domain: KAGVTQTPRYLIKTRGQQVTLSCSPISGHRSVSWYQQTPGQGLQFLFEYFSETQRNKGNFPGRFSGRQFSNSRSEMNVSTLELGDSALYLCASSGGSINTEAFFGQGTRLTVV.

The chain is built from TRBV5-4 and TRBJ1-3, with D uncertain. The germline CDR1 and CDR2 sequences are SGHNT and YYREEE (reference sequence). V was clipped by 3 bases and J by 2 bases, with 12 bases between them. The CDR3 has 15 amino acids. DNA of the CDR3: TGTGCCAGCAGCTCGGGCGCGGGGACTGGAAACACCATATATTTT. As protein: CASSSGAGTGNTIYF.

This clone was picked up one time. The chain carries TRBV6-5 and TRBJ2-7; 12 bases match TRBD2. Germline loops: CDR1 MNHEY, CDR2 SVGAGI. With V trimmed by 6 bases and J by 3 bases, 6 bases remained unmatched. This CDR3 spans 15 amino acids. CDR3 DNA sequence: TGTGCCAGCAGCGGGGGACTAGCGGGTCTCTACGAGCAGTACTTC. This gives the protein CASSGGLAGLYEQYF.